This entry lists 26 T cell receptor beta chains sequenced from one sample in a study of beta chain features in type 1 diabetes (dated by TCRdb to about 2018). Library prep was done by the immunoSEQ multiplex PCR assay. The entire isolated RNA was reverse transcribed using the High Capacity cDNA Reverse Transcription Kit, and thus expressed TCRB transcripts were sequenced. Sourced from immuneACCESS, this table was stored by TCRdb with only in-frame sequences that have V and J called. A share of the clones is absent; for the studies checked, an unresolved V gene accounts for under half, and the remainder has no known explanation. Within this sample are hundreds of thousands of clones, with 15% to 18% of them counted one time only. The ten largest clones represent around 0.095% of the sample. The sequencing input was naive CD4+ T cells from blood. The cell subset or site label on this specimen signifies: true naive CD4+ T cells. These receptors all stem from a man younger than 35 in good health.

The chain carries TRBV4-1 and TRBJ2-1; D might be TRBD2 (7 bases). From germline, CDR1 is MGHRA and CDR2 YSYEKL. The CDR3 runs 16 residues. V lost 2 bases to trimming and J lost 10 bases, with 21 bases between them. The CDR3 DNA follows: TGCGCCAGCAGCCAACGCGGGGGCGCTCTCCTCAGGGAGCAGTTCTTC. Its translation: CASSQRGGALLREQFF.

The rearrangement joins TRBV6-6 to TRBJ1-1; D is undetermined. Trimming took off 2 bases at V and 7 bases at J, with 8 bases between the two ends. Germline V CDR1 and CDR2: MNHNY, SVGAGI (reference sequence). The CDR3 loop spans 12 amino acids. CDR3 residues: CASSYRSFEAFF. In DNA form, the CDR3 reads TGTGCCAGCAGTTACAGGAGTTTTGAAGCTTTCTTT.

The chain uses TRBV4-3 and TRBJ1-5; a weak D match, TRBD1 (6 bases). CDR1 and CDR2 (germline): LGHNA, YSLEER. Between the trimmed V and J ends, which lost 0 bases and 6 bases, there was a span of 15 bases. The CDR3 is made up of 16 amino acids. CDR3 loop: CASSQDSGATVQPQHF. In DNA form, the CDR3 reads TGCGCCAGCAGCCAAGATTCAGGGGCTACGGTTCAGCCCCAGCATTTT.

This clone came up a few times. The CDR3 is CASSRRQGQQPQHF. The CDR3 nucleotides read TGTGCCAGCAGTCGCCGACAGGGACAACAGCCCCAGCATTTT. J is TRBJ1-5 and V is TRBV28; 7 bases match TRBD1. Losses at the gene ends were 5 bases for V and 7 bases for J; bases not matched to a gene: 8. Per germline, CDR1 MDHEN and CDR2 SYDVKM. The CDR3 contains 14 residues. The variable domain in full, with the rest retrieved from reference TRBV28 and TRBJ1-5, is DVKVTQSSRYLVKRTGEKVFLECVQDMDHENMFWYRQDPGLGLRLIYFSYDVKMKEKGDIPEGYSVSREKKERFSLILESASTNQTSMYLCASSRRQGQQPQHFGDGTRLSIL.

This clone was detected only a few times. J is TRBJ1-5 and V is TRBV7-2; 7 nucleotides align to TRBD1. The CDR3 extends over 13 amino acids. CDR1 is SGHTA, CDR2 FQGNSA, per germline. V dropped 7 bases and J dropped 7; count of bases not matched to a gene: 7. The CDR3, as DNA: TGTGCCAGCACCGTGGACAGGCAACAGCCCCAGCATTTT. This translates into CASTVDRQQPQHF. The variable domain in full, completed from reference TRBV7-2 and TRBJ1-5, reads GAGVSQSPSNKVTEKGKDVELRCDPISGHTALYWYRQSLGQGLEFLIYFQGNSAPDKSGLPSDRFSAERTGGSVSTLTIQRTQQEDSAVYLCASTVDRQQPQHFGDGTRLSIL.

This clone was counted only a few times. The same CDR3 can be traced to other DNA sequences in this sample. The chain combines TRBV9 with TRBJ1-3; D not certain. This CDR3 is 14 amino acids long. Trimming left V 0 bases short and J 0 bases short, with 4 bases between. Germline V gene data show CDR1 as SGDLS and CDR2 as YYNGEE. The CDR3 nucleotides read TGTGCCAGCAGCGTAGCCAGCTCTGGAAACACCATATATTTT. It is translated as CASSVASSGNTIYF.

The chain joins TRBV19 to TRBJ1-6, with D tentatively TRBD1 (5 bases). V dropped 5 bases and J dropped 5 bases, with 16 bases sitting between them. The germline gives CDR1 LNHDA, CDR2 SQIVND (reference sequence). This CDR3 has 16 amino acids. CDR3 residues: CASSGPRGGNNSPLHF. CDR3 sequence (DNA): TGTGCCAGTAGTGGCCCGAGGGGAGGAAATAATTCACCCCTCCACTTT. Full variable domain (missing parts from reference TRBV19 and TRBJ1-6): DGGITQSPKYLFRKEGQNVTLSCEQNLNHDAMYWYRQDPGQGLRLIYYSQIVNDFQKGDIAEGYSVSREKKESFPLTVTSAQKNPTAFYLCASSGPRGGNNSPLHFGNGTRLTVT.

This clone was seen a handful of times. The V call is TRBV28, the J call TRBJ2-3; 8 bases line up with TRBD2. This CDR3 is 15 amino acids long. The germline V gene encodes CDR1 MDHEN and CDR2 SYDVKM. With V trimmed by 6 bases and J by 1 base, 6 bases remained unmatched. CDR3 in DNA: TGTGCCAGCAGCGGGGGGGCTGTCGGCACAGATACGCAGTATTTT. Its protein is CASSGGAVGTDTQYF.

This clone appeared a few times. The same CDR3 can be traced to other DNA sequences in this sample. The rearrangement uses TRBV5-4 and TRBJ1-2, with D perhaps TRBD1 (6 bases). CDR3 size: 13 residues. The V gene's germline CDR1 is SGHNT and CDR2 YYREEE (reference sequence). V gave up 2 bases and J gave up 6 bases, with 11 bases separating them. The CDR3, as DNA: TGTGCCAGCAGCTTACAGGGTGCGAATGGCTACACCTTC. The encoded protein is CASSLQGANGYTF.

The rearrangement links TRBV15 to TRBJ1-5; the match to TRBD1 covers 8 bases. The CDR3 extends over 16 amino acids. Germline CDR1 and CDR2: LNHNV and YYDKDF (reference sequence). Unmatched junction bases numbered 7, after V lost 0 bases and J lost 6 bases. CDR3 DNA sequence: TGTGCCACCAGCAGAGATTCTTACAGGGGGGTTCAGCCCCAGCATTTT. Protein product: CATSRDSYRGVQPQHF.

The rearrangement uses TRBV9 and TRBJ1-2, with D maybe TRBD1 (6 bases). The V gene lost 7 bases and the J gene lost 4 bases, with 17 bases spanning the gap. From germline, CDR1 is SGDLS and CDR2 YYNGEE. The CDR3 consists of 14 residues. The CDR3 DNA is TGTGCCAGCGCCCTAGGTAGGGGGGTCTATGGCTACACCTTC. It translates to CASALGRGVYGYTF.

This clone was counted between two and nine times. This chain connects TRBV25-1 to TRBJ1-6; 7 bases fit TRBD1. With V trimmed by 6 bases and J by 8 bases, 7 bases remained unmatched. This CDR3 has 14 residues. Germline V gene sequence: CDR1 MGHDK, CDR2 SYGVNS. Here the CDR3 DNA reads TGTGCCAGCAGACGACAGGGAGGAGATTCACCCCTCCACTTT. Translating it yields CASRRQGGDSPLHF.

The rearrangement links TRBV7-6 to TRBJ2-2, with unresolved D. Germline V CDR1 and CDR2: SGHVS, FNYEAQ. Trimming shortened V by 5 bases and J by 6 bases, and 7 bases separated the two germline ends. CDR3 length: 12 amino acids. This CDR3 is CASSRVAGELFF. CDR3 DNA: TGTGCCAGCAGCCGGGTGGCCGGGGAGCTGTTTTTT.

The V gene is TRBV29-1, the J gene TRBJ2-2, with a weak D call TRBD2 (5 bases). Germline loops: CDR1 SQVTM, CDR2 ANQGSEA. The ends were cut back, 1 base at V and 8 bases at J, with 14 bases in the middle. CDR3 length: 14 amino acids. The CDR3 loop reads CSVEGRYRTGELFF. The DNA of the CDR3 is TGCAGCGTTGAAGGGAGGTACAGAACGGGGGAGCTGTTTTTT.

This chain connects TRBV29-1 to TRBJ1-1; the match to TRBD1 covers 7 bases. Trimming took 6 bases from V and 6 from J; bases not matched to a gene: 13. The CDR3 consists of 14 residues. Germline loops: CDR1 SQVTM, CDR2 ANQGSEA. CDR3 nucleotides: TGCAGCGTCGCCCAAAGGACAGGTCGGCCTGAAGCTTTCTTT. Translated, it gives CSVAQRTGRPEAFF.

The chain employs TRBV27 and TRBJ1-4, with no clear D. The V gene's germline CDR1 is MNHEY and CDR2 SMNVEV (reference sequence). This CDR3 region has 17 residues. The V end lost 3 bases, the J end lost 0 bases, and 14 bases lay between the germline ends. The CDR3 loop is CASSFSQVRATNEKLFF. The CDR3 DNA reads as TGTGCCAGCAGTTTTTCCCAAGTCAGAGCAACTAATGAAAAACTGTTTTTT.

This clone was seen a handful of times. The chain links TRBV28 to TRBJ2-5, with 8 bases lining up with TRBD2. This CDR3 comprises 15 residues. Germline loops: CDR1 MDHEN, CDR2 SYDVKM. The junction had 10 bases not matched to a gene; V was cut back by 6 bases and J by 4 bases. The CDR3 region is CASSLGGGQGETQYF. CDR3 coding DNA: TGTGCCAGCAGCTTGGGCGGGGGGCAAGGAGAGACCCAGTACTTC. The variable domain in full, with the rest retrieved from reference TRBV28 and TRBJ2-5, is DVKVTQSSRYLVKRTGEKVFLECVQDMDHENMFWYRQDPGLGLRLIYFSYDVKMKEKGDIPEGYSVSREKKERFSLILESASTNQTSMYLCASSLGGGQGETQYFGPGTRLLVL.

The rearrangement links TRBV7-2 to TRBJ2-7; 7 bases are a match to TRBD1. In germline, CDR1 is SGHTA, CDR2 FQGNSA. This CDR3 contains 14 residues. After removal of 2 bases from V and 3 bases from J, the junction contained 4 bases not matched to a gene. The CDR3, as DNA: TGTGCCAGCAGCTTAACAGGGGTGAGCTACGAGCAGTACTTC. Translated: CASSLTGVSYEQYF. The entire variable domain, with the rest obtained from reference TRBV7-2 and TRBJ2-7, is as follows: GAGVSQSPSNKVTEKGKDVELRCDPISGHTALYWYRQSLGQGLEFLIYFQGNSAPDKSGLPSDRFSAERTGGSVSTLTIQRTQQEDSAVYLCASSLTGVSYEQYFGPGTRLTVT.

DNA for the CDR3: TGTGCCAGCAGCCGAGGGGGCCCGGGTCAGCCCCAGCATTTT. Translated: CASSRGGPGQPQHF. The chain has TRBV7-2 and TRBJ1-5; TRBD1 agrees at 7 bases. Looked up from germline, CDR1 is SGHTA and CDR2 is FQGNSA. The CDR3 is 14 residues long. Trimming removed 5 bases from V and 6 bases from J; junction bases left unmatched: 7.

This clone was seen a handful of times. This chain uses TRBV4-3 with TRBJ2-5; D is possibly TRBD1 (6 bases). Judging by the DNA end, TRBJ2-7 fits better; the J call may be wrong. This CDR3 contains 15 residues. Germline CDR1 is LGHNA and CDR2 is YSLEER. Here the CDR3 DNA reads TGCGCCAGCAGCCAAGATTTAGGGGGTTCCTACGAGCAGTACTTC. Its translation is CASSQDLGGSYEQYF.

The chain carries TRBV7-2 and TRBJ2-3, with D possibly TRBD1 on 5 matching bases. Germline V gives CDR1 SGHTA, CDR2 FQGNSA. The CDR3 sequence is 15 residues long. Trimming took off 3 bases at V and 3 bases at J, with 13 bases between the two ends. The CDR3 is CASSFYSRGTDTQYF. The DNA for the CDR3 is TGTGCCAGCAGCTTTTACTCTAGGGGAACAGATACGCAGTATTTT.

This clone was picked up a small number of times. This chain joins TRBV19 and TRBJ2-7; no clear D. Trimming left V 5 bases short and J 2 bases short, with 13 bases between. This CDR3 has 14 residues. Germline V lookup: CDR1 LNHDA, CDR2 SQIVND (reference sequence). The CDR3 reads CASSHLFTAYEQYF. The CDR3 region has the DNA TGTGCCAGTAGTCACCTTTTCACAGCCTACGAGCAGTACTTC.

The rearrangement links TRBV25-1 to TRBJ2-7; D ambiguous. Looked up from germline, CDR1 is MGHDK and CDR2 is SYGVNS. V shed 8 bases and J shed 8 bases, with 16 bases lying between them. This CDR3 region has 12 residues. The CDR3 region has the DNA TGTGCCAGCCGAAGTGATGGTCGTCAGCAGTACTTC. Translating gives CASRSDGRQQYF.

This clone has a handful of counts. The V call is TRBV28, the J call TRBJ1-2; TRBD1 aligns across 9 bases. V lost 4 bases to trimming and J lost 4 bases; unmatched junction nucleotides: 4. Germline-derived CDR1 and CDR2 are MDHEN and SYDVKM. CDR3 length equals 14 residues. The CDR3: CASSSTGGAYGYTF. CDR3 sequence (DNA): TGTGCCAGCAGTTCCACAGGGGGCGCCTATGGCTACACCTTC.

The chain couples TRBV2 to TRBJ1-2; perhaps TRBD1 as D (5 bases). CDR1 is SNHLY, CDR2 FYNNEI, per germline. This CDR3 has 14 residues. Trimming removed 1 base at V and 2 bases at J, with 8 bases between. The CDR3 sequence is CASSEETGNYGYTF. The CDR3 DNA reads as TGTGCCAGCAGTGAAGAAACAGGCAACTATGGCTACACCTTC.

Comment on this clone: Other DNA sequences in this specimen translate into the identical CDR3. For the CDR3, the DNA is TGTGCCAGCAGCTCTGGGACTAGCGGCAAAGAGACCCAGTACTTC. Its translation is CASSSGTSGKETQYF. V usage is TRBV5-4 and J usage is TRBJ2-5; the match to TRBD2 covers 11 bases. V dropped 3 bases and J dropped 3; count of bases not matched to a gene: 4. CDR1 is SGHNT, CDR2 YYREEE, per germline (reference sequence). The CDR3 runs to 15 residues.